This T cell receptor (beta chain) was observed in a study of T cell responses to AZD1222 COVID-19 vaccine (dated by TCRdb to the early 2020s). Regarding the research as a whole: A total of more than 230 trial participants underwent TCR sequencing, of whom nearly 210 had received two doses of AZD1222 and some 25 had received two doses of the MenACWY control vaccine. Enrollment into the trials was organized by age into subgroups of 18-55, 56-69 and 70-plus years, and those subgroups contained roughly 160, 29 and 62 TCR-sequenced participants, respectively.

The germline V gene encodes CDR1 KGHSH and CDR2 LQKENI. Germline trimming amounts to 8 bases on V and 5 bases on J, with 10 as the count of junction bases outside the gene matches. Measured from the cysteine to the phenylalanine, the CDR3 is 14 residues long. This entry keeps only the CDR3 DNA: 42 bases, framed from base 1. A note on this clone: The antigen this receptor binds is unknown. No much larger clone exists at a distance of one base, and base qualities are not known.

Findings and caveats that apply to the study as a whole: CD4 TCRs associated with the vaccine covered the entire spike protein, and the dominant responses were in regions 160-218 and 743-854. Because no day 14 peak-response samples were available, the repertoires could be characterized only after the peak T cell response. Conclusions about previously exposed vaccinees are limited because only five or six AZD1222 recipients were SARS-CoV-2 seropositive at baseline. A significant rise in spike-specific TCR breadth and depth was observed after two AZD1222 doses relative to day 0 and relative to MenACWY recipients. Reportedly, close to half of the unique spike-specific TCRs recognized epitopes lying outside the regions that are mutated in the B.1.351 and B.1.1.7 variants. In the small 56-69-year group, the increase in depth fell short of significance, most likely because of low power. Participants were mostly white British and included more females than males, and it was suggested by the authors that clonal diversity may have been underestimated.

The sample's time point, from its label and the paper: baseline before first vaccination. The treatment or condition label for this specimen denotes: meningococcal conjugate vaccine given as trial control. Vaccinee samples came from UK trials COV001 and COV002, including a single-blind randomized controlled phase 2/3 trial of AZD1222 (ChAdOx1 nCoV-19) in healthy adults. For TCRbeta chain sequencing, PBMC samples from trial participants were taken at day 0 and at day 28 after the second dose. The CDR3 regions of human TCRbeta chains were analyzed by immunosequencing. In the paper's pipeline: TCRs in the repertoires were matched against a reference library of SARS-CoV-2-specific TCRs that had been generated with the MIRA antigen-specificity platform. Breadth meant the fraction of unique TCRs that were SARS-CoV-2-associated, whereas depth meant the fraction of total T cells that were SARS-CoV-2-associated. Using the MIRA data, every spike-specific TCR was mapped to the spike region that the TCR reacted to and assigned to either a CD4 or a CD8 class. Log10-transformed breadth and depth values were compared by one-way ANOVA with Sidak's multiple comparisons tests. As stored in TCRdb, this immuneACCESS dataset retains in-frame rearrangements with V and J assigned. A fraction of the clones does not appear; measured against another copy, unresolved V genes explain less than half of the discrepancy, and the remainder lacks a known reason. Clonal size and the V and J genes are those of that table, whereas D and trimming came from the DNA. The table for this sample lists some 65,000 clones; approximately 85% of them were counted only once. The top ten hold around 20% of the sample.

Source: peripheral blood, taken on day 0 of MenACWY control vaccination. The chain employs TRBV18 and TRBJ2-7; TRBD1 matches 9 bases in the middle. The receptor comes from an adult in good health. CDR3 sequence: CASAQDRGWDEQYF. The DNA sequence is TGTGCCAGCGCACAGGACAGGGGATGGGACGAGCAGTACTTC.